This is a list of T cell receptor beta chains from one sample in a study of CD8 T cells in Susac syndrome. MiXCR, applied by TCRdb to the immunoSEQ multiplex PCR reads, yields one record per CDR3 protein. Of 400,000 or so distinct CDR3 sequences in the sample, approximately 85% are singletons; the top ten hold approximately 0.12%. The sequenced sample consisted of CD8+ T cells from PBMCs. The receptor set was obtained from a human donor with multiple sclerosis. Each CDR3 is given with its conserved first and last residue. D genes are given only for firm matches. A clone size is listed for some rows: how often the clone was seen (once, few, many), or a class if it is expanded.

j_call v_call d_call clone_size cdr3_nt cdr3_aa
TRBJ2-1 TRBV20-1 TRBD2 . TGCAGTGCTAGAGATTTTGGGGGGAGGGCCCCCTACAATGAGCAGTTCTTC CSARDFGGRAPYNEQFF
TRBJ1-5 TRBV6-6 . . TGTGCCAGCAGTTATGACGGGTATAGTCAGCCCCAGCATTTT CASSYDGYSQPQHF
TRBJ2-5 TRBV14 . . TGTGCCAGCAGCCTCGACGGATCCCAAGAGACCCAGTACTTC CASSLDGSQETQYF
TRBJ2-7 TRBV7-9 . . TGTGCCAGCAGCTATTTGGGGAGGGGGGCCGGCGGTGAGCAGTACTTC CASSYLGRGAGGEQYF
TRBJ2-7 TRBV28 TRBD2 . TGTGCCAGCAGTTCCCCTAGCGGGGGGACCTACGAGCAGTACTTC CASSSPSGGTYEQYF
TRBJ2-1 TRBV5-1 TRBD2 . TGCGCCAGCAGCTTGTGGGCGGGAGATCGGGAGCAGTTCTTC CASSLWAGDREQFF
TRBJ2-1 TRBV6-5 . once TGTGCCAGCAGTTATATTCCCAGCCCCTACAATGAGCAGTTCTTC CASSYIPSPYNEQFF
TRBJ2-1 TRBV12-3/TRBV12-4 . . TGTGCCAGCGCAAATAAGGGATCGGAGTCCTACAATGAGCAGTTCTTC CASANKGSESYNEQFF
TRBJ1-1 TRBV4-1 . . TGCGCCAGCAGCTCGATGGCCACTGAAGCTTTCTTT CASSSMATEAFF
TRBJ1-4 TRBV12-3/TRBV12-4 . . TGTGCCAGCAGCCGGGGAGTGAATGAAAAACTGTTTTTT CASSRGVNEKLFF
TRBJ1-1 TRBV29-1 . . TGCAGCGTTGAGGGGCTAACGGAAGCTTTCTTT CSVEGLTEAFF
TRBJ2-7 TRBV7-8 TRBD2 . TGTGCCAGCAGCCTGGGACTAGCGGGAGCCTCGGACGAGCAGTACTTC CASSLGLAGASDEQYF
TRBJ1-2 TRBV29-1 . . TGCAGCGTTGATGGGACCGAGACCCTTTATGGCTACACCTTC CSVDGTETLYGYTF
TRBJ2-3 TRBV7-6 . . TGTGCCAGCAGCTTAGAGCGGACCCGCACAGATACGCAGTATTTT CASSLERTRTDTQYF
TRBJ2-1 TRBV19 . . TGTGCCAGTAGCCCGGGACTGGGGAATGAGCAGTTCTTC CASSPGLGNEQFF
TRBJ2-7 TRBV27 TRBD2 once TGTGCCAGCAGTTTATCAGCGGGGGGGCCCCACGAGCAGTACTTC CASSLSAGGPHEQYF
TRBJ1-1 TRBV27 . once TGTGCCAGCAGTTTATCCGGGTGGGGCACTGAAGCTTTCTTT CASSLSGWGTEAFF
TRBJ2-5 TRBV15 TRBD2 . TGTGCCACCAGCAGGATTTCCGGGACTAGCGAAGAGACCCAGTACTTC CATSRISGTSEETQYF
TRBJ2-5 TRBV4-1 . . TGCGCCAGCAGCCAAGACAGGGGGGTCGGGGAGACCCAGTACTTC CASSQDRGVGETQYF
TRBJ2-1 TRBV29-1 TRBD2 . TGCAGCGTTGAAGGGACTAGCGTGGATGAGCAGTTCTTC CSVEGTSVDEQFF